This TCR beta chain was sequenced for a study of cytotoxic CD8 clonotypes in ibrutinib-treated CLL. The overall study: After a median of around 70 months, roughly 15 patients stayed remitted and roughly 12 progressed; responses had been partial in about 24 and complete in 2. Mean per-sample yields comprised just over 250,000 productive templates and fewer than 95,000 productive rearrangements.

Points on this clone: Its specificity is unknown.

The assay was immunoSEQ multiplex PCR, and TCRdb's table has in-frame clones only and misses some. Here the sample spans almost 45,000 clones, roughly two thirds being singletons. The CDR3 length is 15 residues. The ends were cut back, 0 bases at V and 3 bases at J, with 10 bases in the middle. Per germline, CDR1 SGHRS and CDR2 YFSETQ. Study-wide findings and caveats: Measured clonality at baseline was greater than in age-matched healthy donors and tracked with circulating CD8+ T-cell counts.

The chain carries TRBV5-1 and TRBJ2-1, with a possible D match to TRBD2 (5 bases). This clonotype originated in a human donor with chronic lymphocytic leukemia. The sample here was PBMCs, taken after 12 months of ibrutinib treatment. The CDR3: CASSLGADYYNEQFF. The CDR3 nucleotides are TGCGCCAGCAGCTTGGGAGCGGATTACTACAATGAGCAGTTCTTC.